These 13 T cell receptor beta chains originate from one sample sequenced in a study of T cell responses to AZD1222 COVID-19 vaccine. Repertoires were generated with immunoSEQ multiplex PCR, while TCRdb's copy carries only in-frame clones and drops some. The sample has some 110,000 clones; roughly 84% are singletons. The material sequenced was peripheral blood, taken 28 days after the second AZD1222 dose. The receptor source for this set is an adult who received the AZD1222 COVID-19 vaccine.

This clone showed up just a few times. V is TRBV28 and J is TRBJ1-6; 10 bases are shared with TRBD1. The CDR3 is 15 amino acids. CDR1 and CDR2 from the germline V gene are MDHEN and SYDVKM. The V segment lost 6 bases and the J segment 9 bases; nucleotides outside the gene matches: 8. CDR3 in amino acids: CASRSGQGGGSPLHF. In nucleotides, the CDR3 is TGTGCCAGCAGATCAGGACAGGGGGGTGGTTCACCCCTCCACTTT.

J is TRBJ1-2 and V is TRBV7-2, with TRBD1 matching 12 bases. Germline V CDR1 and CDR2: SGHTA, FQGNSA. V was clipped by 1 base and J by 2 bases; unmatched bases: 2. This CDR3 has 16 residues. CDR3 amino acids: CASSLGGQGANYGYTF. In DNA form, the CDR3 reads TGTGCCAGCAGCTTAGGGGGACAGGGGGCGAACTATGGCTACACCTTC.

This clone was seen once. The chain employs TRBV28 and TRBJ1-6; tentatively, D is TRBD1 (6 bases). The CDR3 sequence is 14 residues long. V was shortened by 2 bases and J by 9 bases, with 11 bases between the two germline ends. The germline V gene encodes CDR1 MDHEN and CDR2 SYDVKM. CDR3 loop: CASSLEQGVSPLHF. Written as DNA, the CDR3 is TGTGCCAGCAGTTTAGAACAGGGTGTTTCACCCCTCCACTTT.

In this sample, this clone turned up once. The chain combines TRBV7-8 with TRBJ1-5; 9 bases match TRBD1. Germline trimming cut 4 bases from V and 1 base from J; bases unmatched to any gene: 2. This CDR3 has 15 residues. CDR1 and CDR2 (germline): SGHVS, FQNEAQ. The CDR3 DNA reads TGTGCCAGCAGCTGGGACAGGGAGAGCAATCAGCCCCAGCATTTT. Amino acid sequence: CASSWDRESNQPQHF.

The CDR3 region is CASSPFGGTEAFF. In nucleotides, the CDR3 is TGTGCCAGCAGCCCCTTTGGGGGAACTGAAGCTTTCTTT. The J gene is TRBJ1-1, the V gene TRBV7-9; D may be TRBD1 (5 bases). V lost 5 bases to trimming and J lost 5 bases, with 12 bases between them. Germline CDR1 SEHNR, CDR2 FQNEAQ (reference sequence). This CDR3 region has 13 residues.

This clone was counted between two and nine times. V and J are TRBV6-2 or TRBV6-3 and TRBJ2-1, with 8 bases fitting TRBD1. The V and J ends lost 6 bases and 4 bases, in that order; junction bases with no gene match: 8. This CDR3 has 15 amino acids. Germline lookup yields CDR1 MNHEY and CDR2 SVGEGT. CDR3 sequence reads: CASSARDRTYNEQFF. The CDR3 nucleotides read TGTGCCAGCAGCGCCCGGGACAGGACTTACAATGAGCAGTTCTTC.

The V gene is TRBV4-3, the J gene TRBJ2-2; D ambiguous. The V and J ends lost 1 base and 3 bases respectively, with 9 bases between them. The CDR3 covers 15 residues. The V gene's germline CDR1 is LGHNA and CDR2 YSLEER. The CDR3 region has the DNA TGCGCCAGCAGCCAAGTACTTTTGGACACCGGGGAGCTGTTTTTT. It encodes CASSQVLLDTGELFF.

This rearrangement joins TRBV19 to TRBJ2-3; D is possibly TRBD2 (5 bases). The V gene lost 5 bases and the J gene lost 6 bases, with 21 bases spanning the gap. This CDR3 spans 16 amino acids. From germline, CDR1 is LNHDA and CDR2 SQIVND (reference sequence). In DNA form, the CDR3 reads TGTGCCAGTAGTCCGCTCGGGATTGGCGGTCTGGATACGCAGTATTTT. Translation gives CASSPLGIGGLDTQYF.

This chain connects TRBV10-2 to TRBJ2-7; 9 bases are a match to TRBD1. This CDR3 region has 15 residues. V dropped 4 bases and J dropped 1; count of bases not matched to a gene: 5. The germline V gene encodes CDR1 WSHSY and CDR2 SAAADI. CDR3 DNA sequence: TGCGCCAGCAGTGGGGCCGGGACAGGGTCCTACGAGCAGTACTTC. Protein product: CASSGAGTGSYEQYF.

There are a few counts of this clone. V and J are TRBV12-3 or TRBV12-4 and TRBJ1-1; D gene uncertain. With 2 bases removed from V and 5 bases from J, the gap between germline ends came to 9 bases. The CDR3 length is 13 residues. CDR3 protein: CASSLSVETEAFF. As DNA, the CDR3 is TGTGCCAGCAGTTTAAGCGTAGAAACTGAAGCTTTCTTT.

The chain joins TRBV11-2 to TRBJ2-2; 8 bases fit TRBD1. The germline CDR1 and CDR2 sequences are SGHAT and FQNNGV. V shed 3 bases and J 6 bases; nucleotides not matched to a gene: 3. The CDR3 sequence is 14 residues long. The CDR3 coding sequence is TGTGCCAGCAGCTTGCGACAGGGGCCCGGGGAGCTGTTTTTT. It specifies CASSLRQGPGELFF. The full variable domain, completed using reference TRBV11-2 and TRBJ2-2, is EAGVAQSPRYKIIEKRQSVAFWCNPISGHATLYWYQQILGQGPKLLIQFQNNGVVDDSQLPKDRFSAERLKGVDSTLKIQPAKLEDSAVYLCASSLRQGPGELFFGEGSRLTVL.

This clone was seen a handful of times. This sequence joins TRBV6-5 and TRBJ2-7; 9 positions match TRBD1. CDR1 MNHEY and CDR2 SVGAGI come from the germline V gene. CDR3 length: 13 amino acids. J gave up 7 bases and V 8 bases, and 9 bases lay outside the gene matches. The CDR3 nucleotides read TGTGCCAGCGGGGGACAGGGTCCGGGGGAGCAGTACTTC. Amino acid sequence: CASGGQGPGEQYF.

This sequence joins TRBV2 and TRBJ2-2; possible D gene TRBD2, 6 bases. This CDR3 spans 15 amino acids. V lost 3 bases and J lost 4, with 12 bases in between. The V gene's germline CDR1 is SNHLY and CDR2 FYNNEI. The CDR3 coding sequence is TGTGCCAGCAGTGATGAGGGAGCGGGCACCGGGGAGCTGTTTTTT. As protein: CASSDEGAGTGELFF.